This TCR beta chain was sequenced during a study of T cell clones after liver transplantation. Background on the study: TCRbeta sequencing after a pre-transplant mixed lymphocyte reaction identified graft-donor-reactive clones, later tracked in post-transplant blood. At least one year of complete immunosuppression withdrawal without enzymes over twice normal defined tolerance.

After removal of 3 bases from V and 6 bases from J, the junction contained 8 bases not matched to a gene. This CDR3 has 15 amino acids. The germline V gene encodes CDR1 SGHRS and CDR2 YFSETQ. Clones were sequenced by immunoSEQ multiplex PCR, and TCRdb holds only the in-frame ones, with some missing. This sample yields about 76,000 clones, of which roughly 85% are seen a single time; 2.5% to 3.5% belongs to the top ten. Sorting of unstimulated PBMCs yielded separate CD3+CD4+ and CD3+CD8+ fractions. Regarding the study as a whole: In a couple of subjects, few donor cells limited the measurable donor-reactive repertoire.

A remark on this clone: Its antigen is as yet unknown. Other DNA sequences of this sample code for an identical CDR3.

Sequencing was performed on CD4+ T cells from blood, taken at the 22-month timepoint. The TCR was taken from a human patient who received a liver transplant. Some T cells may be supplied by the graft donor. The chain links TRBV5-1 to TRBJ2-2; 7 bases line up with TRBD1. CDR3 sequence reads: CASSSMGQGAGELFF. CDR3 sequence (DNA): TGCGCCAGCAGCTCCATGGGGCAGGGGGCCGGGGAGCTGTTTTTT.